Sequencing of this T cell receptor (beta chain) was carried out in a study of response to subunit inactivated influenza vaccine. Study findings and constraints: The authors put forward the suggestion that each seasonal influenza vaccination may bring in only a limited number of new T cells.

A single record per CDR3 protein comes from TCRdb applying MiXCR to the RT-PCR reads. Of a few hundred thousand distinct CDR3 sequences in the sample, approximately 12% were seen once. Germline loops: CDR1 LGHNA, CDR2 YSLEER. The CDR3 length is 15 residues. Trimming removed 0 bases from V and 7 bases from J; junction bases left unmatched: 7. With respect to this clonotype: What it binds is not known.

Here the sequenced sample was non-naive T cells sorted from PBMCs, taken around 15 days before vaccination. This chain uses TRBV4-3 with TRBJ2-7; 9 nucleotides match TRBD1. This clonotype was sampled from a man aged 45-65 years who received an inactivated influenza vaccine. The CDR3 nucleotides read TGCGCCAGCAGCCAAGAGGACGGGACAGGGTTAGAGCAGTACTTC. This gives the protein CASSQEDGTGLEQYF.